The rows below give T cell receptor beta chains drawn from one sample of a study of blood T cell repertoires in COVID-19. Produced via immunoSEQ multiplex PCR; TCRdb's table is partial and in-frame only. The sample includes around 140,000 clones, over 65% seen only once; the top ten take 16%. Sequences were obtained from peripheral blood. These receptors were obtained from a man aged 45-60 years with acute or convalescent COVID-19. Each CDR3 is given without its conserved first and last residue. Each record gives: V gene, J gene, CDR3 protein.

TRBV28	TRBJ2-1	ASSDLSGDHYNEQF
TRBV7-9	TRBJ2-7	ASSLDRANYEQY
TRBV6-6	TRBJ2-6	ASSRRTGWSSGANVLT
TRBV2	TRBJ1-6	ASRGQENSPLH
TRBV7-6	TRBJ2-5	ASSFRDRVGETQY
TRBV6-5	TRBJ2-7	ASTMTGLGEQY
TRBV4-1	TRBJ2-7	ASSQLIGTSGAYEQY
TRBV4-1	TRBJ1-1	ASSHRQGLNTEAF
TRBV5-4	TRBJ2-2	ASSSTGTQGDTGELF
TRBV7-9	TRBJ2-2	ASSLIVLGLGTGELF
TRBV6-5	TRBJ2-3	ATTKSRGDTQY
TRBV9	TRBJ2-2	ASSSKRGGTGELF
TRBV19	TRBJ1-1	ASSSGLAAF
TRBV2	TRBJ2-1	ASSMTSGAAREQF
TRBV5-6	TRBJ1-1	ASSLSGTGIDEAF
TRBV28	TRBJ1-1	ASTDTEAF
TRBV6-4	TRBJ2-1	ASSGRGAGSYNEQF
TRBV10-3	TRBJ2-6	AISDEKGAGANVLT
TRBV9	TRBJ1-2	ASSVGTGGYGYT
TRBV7-2	TRBJ2-1	ASSHVGEQF
TRBV6-1	TRBJ1-1	ASSARTGTANTEAF
TRBV6-6	TRBJ2-1	ASTYTSGLASNEQF
TRBV7-8	TRBJ2-7	ASSLVGNFYEQY
TRBV5-6	TRBJ1-5	ASSLRVVNSNQPQH
TRBV7-6	TRBJ2-1	ASSLRTATYNEQF
TRBV7-9	TRBJ1-4	ASSPKGLTEKLF
TRBV5-1	TRBJ1-3	ASRLTPSSGNTIY
TRBV1	TRBJ2-1	TSSQDRIAGLNEQF
TRBV6-1	TRBJ1-1	ASSQGGEAF
TRBV6-4	TRBJ1-4	ASSRDSGEKLF
TRBV4-1	TRBJ1-5	ASSQDRTGHNQPQH
TRBV10-3	TRBJ2-1	AISATGDEQF
TRBV3-1/TRBV3-2	TRBJ1-4	ASSHRGLGEKLF
TRBV6-5	TRBJ2-1	ASSYTPGDNEQF
TRBV10-3	TRBJ1-5	AIRDSENQPQH
TRBV2	TRBJ2-7	ASSGRNEQY
TRBV11-2	TRBJ2-2	ASSAVLAGYTGELF
TRBV9	TRBJ1-6	ASSAQQSSYNSPLH
TRBV2	TRBJ2-2	ASSDSGGATGELF
TRBV11-2	TRBJ1-5	ASSLVVGVQARGQPQH
TRBV5-1	TRBJ2-2	ASSSPLNTGELF
TRBV4-2	TRBJ1-2	ASSQDRSTGAGYT
TRBV5-8	TRBJ1-5	ASSSGQYNQPQH